The T cell receptor (beta chain) under discussion was sequenced for a study of cytomegalovirus exposure and HLA in healthy donors. Findings of the study overall: Reported performance of the classifier showed diagnosis of cytomegalovirus status with high specificity and sensitivity.

The table came from immunoSEQ multiplex PCR; TCRdb's copy has only in-frame clones and leaves some out. The table has approximately 260,000 clones, 80% to 90% seen once. In the case of this clone: The antigen is undetermined.

Germline assignment: CDR1 MDHEN and CDR2 SYDVKM. V was shortened by 6 bases and J by 8 bases, with 13 bases between the two germline ends. The CDR3 is 12 amino acids. The chain couples TRBV28 to TRBJ1-2; D remains unclear. The TCR comes from a young woman in good health and CMV-seronegative. The sample comprised PBMCs. In nucleotides, the CDR3 is TGTGCCAGCAGCATAGCGGGAGCCGGCTACACCTTC. Translation: CASSIAGAGYTF.